The 30 T cell receptor beta chains listed next were all sequenced from one sample in a study of blood T cells in healthy people across ages. PCR was performed a second time for 7 to 11 cycles using a sample-barcoded 5' primer and a J-beta primer mix. Each CDR3 protein is one row after TCRdb ran MiXCR on the 5' RACE reads. The sample yields fewer than 900,000 distinct CDR3 sequences, approximately 39% seen once. Source material: blood. The receptors stem from a woman aged 55-75 years in good health.

The rearrangement joins TRBV2 to TRBJ2-4, with TRBD1 matching 7 bases. With the DNA end fitting TRBJ2-7 better, the J assignment may be wrong. Germline values: CDR1 SNHLY, CDR2 FYNNEI. The CDR3 has 13 amino acids. The CDR3 region is CARENRGEGEQYF. In DNA form, the CDR3 reads TGTGCCAGGGAAAACAGGGGAGAGGGCGAGCAGTACTTC.

The CDR3 region is CASSPAGPTQYF. In DNA, the CDR3 is TGTGCCAGCAGCCCCGCCGGACCGACCCAGTACTTC. The chain carries TRBV7-8 and TRBJ2-7; no reliable D call. The last part of the DNA fits TRBJ2-5 better; the J call may be wrong. Per the germline V gene, CDR1 is SGHVS and CDR2 is FQNEAQ. The CDR3 loop spans 12 amino acids.

This clonotype was recorded many times. The chain combines TRBV5-6 with TRBJ2-1; no reliable D call. CDR1 SGHDT and CDR2 YYEEEE come from the germline V gene. CDR3 length: 13 amino acids. V was pared by 5 bases and J by 4 bases, with 10 bases between. CDR3 protein: CASRAAGYNEQFF. The CDR3 DNA reads as TGTGCCAGCAGGGCGGCAGGTTACAATGAGCAGTTCTTC. Together with reference TRBV5-6 and TRBJ2-1, the CDR3 gives the full variable domain: DAGVTQSPTHLIKTRGQQVTLRCSPKSGHDTVSWYQQALGQGPQFIFQYYEEEERQRGNFPDRFSGHQFPNYSSELNVNALLLGDSALYLCASRAAGYNEQFFGPGTRLTVL.

The sample holds a few counts of this clonotype. This chain links TRBV6-2 or TRBV6-3 with TRBJ2-1; 12 nucleotides align to TRBD2. This CDR3 spans 16 amino acids. V shed 5 bases and J 4 bases; nucleotides not matched to a gene: 6. Germline V lookup: CDR1 MNHEY, CDR2 SVGEGT. The CDR3 here is CASSLWTSGTYNEQFF. CDR3 DNA sequence: TGTGCCAGCAGTCTCTGGACTAGCGGGACTTACAATGAGCAGTTCTTC.

The V call is TRBV29-1, the J call TRBJ2-3; D is undetermined. The CDR3 length is 13 residues. Trimming stripped 3 bases from V and 1 base from J, with 8 bases between. Germline CDR1 reads SQVTM; CDR2 reads ANQGSEA. The CDR3 DNA sequence: TGCAGCGTTGAGCTACGGGGCACAGATACGCAGTATTTT. This gives the protein CSVELRGTDTQYF.

A few counts support this clonotype. This chain links TRBV5-1 with TRBJ2-1; D may be TRBD2 (6 bases). Germline V lookup: CDR1 SGHRS, CDR2 YFSETQ. Trimming took 4 bases from V and 0 from J, leaving 14 bases between them. This CDR3 has 16 amino acids. CDR3 loop: CASSLLGRDSYNEQFF. CDR3 DNA: TGCGCCAGCAGCCTACTAGGGCGGGACTCCTACAATGAGCAGTTCTTC. The entire variable domain, with the rest obtained from reference TRBV5-1 and TRBJ2-1, is as follows: KAGVTQTPRYLIKTRGQQVTLSCSPISGHRSVSWYQQTPGQGLQFLFEYFSETQRNKGNFPGRFSGRQFSNSRSEMNVSTLELGDSALYLCASSLLGRDSYNEQFFGPGTRLTVL.

The V gene is TRBV24-1, the J gene TRBJ2-5; no firm D call. The J call is in doubt because the DNA end fits TRBJ2-7 better. The CDR3 is made up of 11 amino acids. The germline V gene has CDR1 KGHDR and CDR2 SFDVKD. CDR3 in amino acids: CATSGAGEQYF. In DNA, the CDR3 is TGTGCCACCAGTGGAGCAGGCGAGCAGTACTTC.

This clonotype has only a few counts. V gene TRBV9 combines with J gene TRBJ2-1; D may correspond to TRBD1 or TRBD2 (5 bases each). V was clipped by 1 base and J by 6 bases, with 11 bases between them. CDR3 length equals 14 residues. Germline CDR1 reads SGDLS; CDR2 reads YYNGEE. CDR3 region: CASSVRDLGNEQFF. For the CDR3, the DNA is TGTGCCAGCAGCGTACGGGACCTAGGCAATGAGCAGTTCTTC.

The count of this clonotype is one. The V and J genes are TRBV7-9 and TRBJ1-5; D gene uncertain. With 2 bases removed from V and 5 bases from J, the gap between germline ends came to 16 bases. The CDR3 sequence is 16 residues long. Looked up from germline, CDR1 is SEHNR and CDR2 is FQNEAQ (reference sequence). The CDR3 region is CASSLQAGFRDQPQHF. The DNA of the CDR3 is TGTGCCAGCAGCTTACAGGCAGGTTTCAGAGATCAGCCCCAGCATTTT.

The rearrangement links TRBV20-1 to TRBJ2-5; D uncertain. CDR3 length equals 12 residues. CDR1 is DFQATT, CDR2 SNEGSKA, per germline (reference sequence). With 2 bases removed from V and 5 bases from J, the gap between germline ends came to 9 bases. DNA for the CDR3: TGCAGTGCTAGATTACAACCGGAGACCCAGTACTTC. Its protein product is CSARLQPETQYF.

The chain recombines TRBV20-1 with TRBJ2-1; D may correspond to TRBD1 or TRBD2 (6 bases each). The end of the DNA is better explained by TRBJ2-7, so the J call may be wrong. The CDR3 extends over 15 amino acids. CDR1 is DFQATT, CDR2 SNEGSKA, per germline (reference sequence). For the CDR3, the DNA is TGCAGTGCCCGAAACCGCCCGGGGGCCTACAATGAGCAGTACTTC. It encodes CSARNRPGAYNEQYF.

This clonotype has only a few counts. This sequence joins TRBV5-1 and TRBJ2-1; D gene ambiguous. This CDR3 has 16 amino acids. V lost 4 bases, J lost 0 bases, and 14 bases lay in between. Germline V gene sequence: CDR1 SGHRS, CDR2 YFSETQ. The CDR3 protein is CASSVLGTSSYNEQFF. The DNA for the CDR3 is TGCGCCAGCAGCGTCTTGGGAACAAGCTCCTACAATGAGCAGTTCTTC.

The J gene is TRBJ2-3, the V gene TRBV20-1, with a weak D call TRBD1 (5 bases). The CDR3 totals 13 residues. CDR1 and CDR2 (germline): DFQATT, SNEGSKA (reference sequence). Trimming pared 5 bases from V and 5 bases from J, leaving 14 bases between. CDR3 nucleotides: TGCAGTGCTGATAGGGGTGCCCTAGATACGCAGTATTTT. The encoded protein is CSADRGALDTQYF.

The V gene is TRBV7-9, the J gene TRBJ2-1; 8 bases line up with TRBD2. Germline V lookup: CDR1 SEHNR, CDR2 FQNEAQ (reference sequence). This CDR3 is built from 16 residues. V lost 6 bases and J lost 7; bases outside the gene matches: 14. The CDR3 DNA is TGTGCCAGCAGTCCTACACAGCGGGGGAATAGAAATGAGCAGTTCTTC. It encodes CASSPTQRGNRNEQFF.

This clonotype was counted a few times. The chain employs TRBV7-2 and TRBJ1-1; D uncertain. Trimming cost V 0 bases and J 6 bases, with 8 bases left between them. The CDR3 has 13 amino acids. CDR1 is SGHTA, CDR2 FQGNSA, per germline. The CDR3 DNA is TGTGCCAGCAGCTTAGCGACCGTCCCTGAAGCTTTCTTT. It codes for CASSLATVPEAFF.

This clonotype was detected only a few times. The J gene is TRBJ1-2, the V gene TRBV30; TRBD1 matches at 10 bases. V trimming: 5 bases; J trimming: 8 bases; junction bases outside the gene matches: 14. The CDR3 extends over 15 amino acids. CDR1 is GTSNPN and CDR2 is SVGIG in the germline V gene (reference sequence). The CDR3: CAWDYPLDRGRGYTF. The CDR3 DNA sequence: TGTGCCTGGGACTACCCACTTGACAGGGGGCGAGGCTACACCTTC. Combining the CDR3 with reference TRBV30 and TRBJ1-2 gives the whole variable domain SQTIHQWPATLVQPVGSPLSLECTVEGTSNPNLYWYRQAAGRGLQLLFYSVGIGQISSEVPQNLSASRPQDRQFILSSKKLLLSDSGFYLCAWDYPLDRGRGYTFGSGTRLTVV.

CDR3 amino acids: CASSLVYRGLAKNIQYF. In DNA form, the CDR3 reads TGTGCCAGCAGCTTAGTGTATCGGGGCTTAGCCAAAAACATTCAGTACTTC. The rearrangement uses TRBV7-8 and TRBJ2-4; D possibly uses TRBD1 or TRBD2 (5 bases each). The CDR3 has 17 amino acids. The V end lost 1 base, the J end lost 0 bases, and 13 bases lay between the germline ends. Germline CDR1 SGHVS, CDR2 FQNEAQ.

The chain uses TRBV25-1 and TRBJ1-4; D is possibly TRBD1 (6 bases). CDR3 size: 14 residues. Germline values: CDR1 MGHDK, CDR2 SYGVNS. V lost 1 base to trimming and J lost 7 bases, with 10 bases between them. CDR3 in amino acids: CASSESGVLEKLFF. CDR3 bases: TGTGCCAGCAGTGAATCAGGGGTTCTTGAAAAACTGTTTTTT.

There are many counts of this clonotype. The rearrangement joins TRBV29-1 to TRBJ2-1; D might be TRBD2 (6 bases). The CDR3 consists of 12 residues. The germline gives CDR1 SQVTM, CDR2 ANQGSEA. V dropped 6 bases and J dropped 7 bases, with 13 bases sitting between them. CDR3 loop: CSVSTSGNEQFF. DNA for the CDR3: TGCAGCGTCTCGACTAGTGGGAATGAGCAGTTCTTC.

With regard to this clonotype: The junction does not match germline at one end; this may be a read error. The V gene is TRBV7-7, the J gene TRBJ2-5, with a tentative D call TRBD1 (6 bases). The V gene's germline CDR1 is SSHAT and CDR2 FNYEAQ (reference sequence). This CDR3 is 14 amino acids long. The CDR3 DNA is TGTGCTAGCAGCCATGGACAGATCCAAGAGACCCAGTACTTC. It codes for CASSHGQIQETQYF.

This clonotype has a handful of counts. The chain links TRBV15 to TRBJ2-2; D is perhaps TRBD1 (5 bases). Germline-derived CDR1 and CDR2 are LNHNV and YYDKDF (reference sequence). CDR3 length: 16 residues. Trimming removed 1 base from V and 3 bases from J, with 12 bases in between. The DNA for the CDR3 is TGTGCCACCAGCAGAGGAAGGGGTTGGGACACCGGGGAGCTGTTTTTT. Translating gives CATSRGRGWDTGELFF.

This clonotype showed up just once. V is TRBV3-1 and J is TRBJ2-5; TRBD2 matches 14 bases. Germline values: CDR1 LGHDT, CDR2 YNNKEL (reference sequence). The V and J ends lost 1 base and 11 bases, in that order; junction bases with no gene match: 6. The CDR3 is made up of 15 amino acids. CDR3 coding DNA: TGTGCCAGCAGCCAAGGACTAGCGGGGGGGAAGGAGCAGTACTTC. Its translation: CASSQGLAGGKEQYF.

This clonotype was seen a single time. The chain links TRBV29-1 to TRBJ2-1; D perhaps matches TRBD2 (6 bases). The DNA end favors TRBJ2-7, so the J call may be wrong. The germline V gene has CDR1 SQVTM and CDR2 ANQGSEA. There are 12 residues in the CDR3. CDR3 amino acids: CSGGTSYNEQYF. DNA of the CDR3: TGCAGCGGGGGGACTTCCTACAATGAGCAGTACTTC.

The J gene is TRBJ1-2, the V gene TRBV5-1; D might be TRBD1 (6 bases). Trimming shortened V by 4 bases and J by 4 bases, and 11 bases separated the two germline ends. The V gene's germline CDR1 is SGHRS and CDR2 YFSETQ. The CDR3 sequence is 13 residues long. The CDR3: CASSPDSSYGYTF. The CDR3 DNA reads as TGCGCCAGCAGCCCGGACAGCTCCTATGGCTACACCTTC. Using reference TRBV5-1 and TRBJ1-2 for the parts outside the CDR3, the full variable domain is KAGVTQTPRYLIKTRGQQVTLSCSPISGHRSVSWYQQTPGQGLQFLFEYFSETQRNKGNFPGRFSGRQFSNSRSEMNVSTLELGDSALYLCASSPDSSYGYTFGSGTRLTVV.

This clonotype was found a few times. V usage is TRBV10-3 and J usage is TRBJ2-1; 8 bases agree with TRBD2. The CDR3 has 13 amino acids. The germline V gene has CDR1 ENHRY and CDR2 SYGVKD. The V gene end was trimmed by 9 bases and the J gene end by 6 bases; junction bases not matched to a gene: 7. The CDR3 sequence is CAIPGLGVNEQFF. CDR3 nucleotides: TGTGCCATTCCGGGACTAGGGGTCAATGAGCAGTTCTTC.

As for this clonotype: A much larger clone differs from this one at a single base, so this may be a read error. The chain is built from TRBV4-2 and TRBJ2-7; 7 nucleotides line up with TRBD2. Near its end, the DNA agrees better with TRBJ2-1, so the J call may be wrong. Germline CDR1 reads LGHNA; CDR2 reads YNFKEQ. CDR3 length: 15 residues. Written as DNA, the CDR3 is TGTGCCAGCAGCCTGGGCGGGAGTTCAACCTACGAGCAGTTCTTC. This codes for CASSLGGSSTYEQFF.

This clonotype was observed a few times. The chain couples TRBV6-1 to TRBJ2-1; possible D gene TRBD1, 5 bases. V gave up 8 bases and J gave up 5 bases, with 16 bases separating them. Per the germline V gene, CDR1 is MNHNS and CDR2 is SASEGT. CDR3 length equals 14 residues. CDR3 sequence: CASQAQKGNNEQFF. The CDR3 DNA sequence: TGTGCCAGCCAAGCGCAGAAGGGGAACAATGAGCAGTTCTTC.

This clonotype was found many times. The V gene is TRBV7-2, the J gene TRBJ2-5; no definite D call. The CDR3 has 12 amino acids. The ends were cut back, 5 bases at V and 4 bases at J, with 8 bases in the middle. Germline V CDR1 and CDR2: SGHTA, FQGNSA. CDR3 in amino acids: CASSPQRETQYF. The CDR3, as DNA: TGTGCCAGCAGCCCCCAGCGAGAGACCCAGTACTTC.

The chain is built from TRBV7-8 and TRBJ2-7; D is possibly TRBD2 (6 bases). This CDR3 has 15 residues. V dropped 5 bases and J dropped 0 bases, with 14 bases sitting between them. Germline V lookup: CDR1 SGHVS, CDR2 FQNEAQ. The CDR3 DNA reads as TGTGCCAGCAGCCCCCGTGCGGGGAGCTCCTACGAGCAGTACTTC. This codes for CASSPRAGSSYEQYF.

This clonotype has more than one count but fewer than ten. DNA of the CDR3: TGTGCCAGCAGTTCAAGACTAGCGGGGCTTCAAGAGACCCAGTACTTC. Encoded protein: CASSSRLAGLQETQYF. This rearrangement joins TRBV28 to TRBJ2-5; 11 positions agree with TRBD2. The CDR3 totals 16 residues. With 4 bases clipped from V and 2 bases from J, the junction kept 6 bases outside the gene matches. Per germline, CDR1 MDHEN and CDR2 SYDVKM.